This passage covers 14 T cell receptor beta chains from one sample sequenced in a study of blood T cell repertoires in COVID-19. This table comes from immunoSEQ multiplex PCR, and its TCRdb copy is limited to in-frame clones, with some not included. The sample shows some 210,000 clones, 92% of them seen only once. The sequencing sample was made of peripheral blood. All receptors come from a man in his thirties or forties with acute or convalescent COVID-19.

CDR3 region: CASSPRQGGRGYTF. The CDR3 DNA is TGTGCCAGCTCACCCCGACAGGGCGGAAGGGGCTACACCTTC. The chain employs TRBV18 and TRBJ1-2; TRBD1 agrees at 7 bases. Germline V gene lookup returns CDR1 KGHSH and CDR2 LQKENI. The CDR3 consists of 14 residues. Trimming cost V 3 bases and J 8 bases; bases outside gene matches: 9.

The chain employs TRBV6-5 and TRBJ1-1; D uncertain. Deletions cut 4 bases from V and 0 bases from J, with 6 bases between. Germline CDR1 is MNHEY and CDR2 is SVGAGI. This CDR3 has 13 amino acids. CDR3 sequence: CASSSVMNTEAFF. CDR3 bases: TGTGCCAGCAGTTCCGTAATGAACACTGAAGCTTTCTTT.

The V call is TRBV13, the J call TRBJ1-2; 8 bases map to TRBD1. The CDR3 loop spans 17 amino acids. After removal of 5 bases from V and 1 base from J, the junction contained 12 bases not matched to a gene. Per germline, CDR1 PRHDT and CDR2 FYEKMQ (reference sequence). CDR3 in DNA: TGTGCCAGCAGCCCCCAATTGACAGGGGAAAATAACTATGGCTACACCTTC. Its protein is CASSPQLTGENNYGYTF.

With regard to this clone: Other DNA sequences in the sample encode the same CDR3. This chain links TRBV19 with TRBJ1-1; a weak D match, TRBD1 (5 bases). CDR1 is LNHDA, CDR2 SQIVND, per germline (reference sequence). The CDR3 is made up of 14 amino acids. V gave up 3 bases and J gave up 0 bases, with 8 bases separating them. The CDR3: CASSIQGMNTEAFF. The DNA of the CDR3 is TGTGCCAGTAGTATCCAGGGAATGAACACTGAAGCTTTCTTT.

The J gene is TRBJ2-1, the V gene TRBV30; 9 nucleotides agree with TRBD1. This CDR3 contains 13 residues. Germline CDR1 GTSNPN, CDR2 SVGIG (reference sequence). The J segment lost 6 bases and the V segment lost 3 bases, leaving 3 bases of the junction unmatched. The CDR3: CAWSRDRVNEQFF. The CDR3 coding sequence is TGTGCCTGGAGCAGGGACAGGGTCAATGAGCAGTTCTTC.

This chain connects TRBV3-1 (or the pseudogene TRBV3-2) to TRBJ1-1, with TRBD1 as a possible D gene (5 bases). This CDR3 comprises 14 residues. With 0 bases removed from V and 5 bases from J, the gap between germline ends came to 10 bases. The germline V gene has CDR1 LGHDT and CDR2 YNNKEL (reference sequence). The CDR3 reads CASSQDPGRTEAFF. In DNA form, the CDR3 reads TGTGCCAGCAGCCAAGACCCAGGGCGAACTGAAGCTTTCTTT.

The chain combines TRBV13 with TRBJ2-2; perhaps TRBD2 as D (6 bases). The CDR3 length is 15 residues. Trimming took off 4 bases at V and 6 bases at J, with 15 bases between the two ends. Germline values: CDR1 PRHDT, CDR2 FYEKMQ (reference sequence). The CDR3 DNA is TGTGCCAGCAGCTCAGGACTAACATACTCCGGGGAGCTGTTTTTT. It is translated as CASSSGLTYSGELFF.

The gene calls are TRBV18 and TRBJ2-7; no reliable D call. CDR1 KGHSH and CDR2 LQKENI come from the germline V gene. V lost 5 bases to trimming and J lost 0 bases, with 5 bases between them. This CDR3 is 12 amino acids long. The CDR3 DNA is TGTGCCAGCTCAGGGCCCTCCTACGAGCAGTACTTC. Its translation is CASSGPSYEQYF.

The chain recombines TRBV5-1 with TRBJ2-7; 8 bases align to TRBD1. The germline V gene encodes CDR1 SGHRS and CDR2 YFSETQ. Trimming removed 4 bases from V and 3 bases from J; junction bases left unmatched: 12. The CDR3 is made up of 16 amino acids. CDR3 nucleotide sequence: TGCGCCAGCAGCGTAATACGTCAGGGGGCGATCTACGAGCAGTACTTC. Its protein product is CASSVIRQGAIYEQYF.

The chain links TRBV27 to TRBJ2-2; no firm D call. This CDR3 has 14 amino acids. With 2 bases removed from V and 1 base from J, the gap between germline ends came to 5 bases. Germline-derived CDR1 and CDR2 are MNHEY and SMNVEV (reference sequence). CDR3 in amino acids: CASSLTGNTGELFF. The CDR3 DNA follows: TGTGCCAGCAGTTTAACTGGGAACACCGGGGAGCTGTTTTTT.

The chain couples TRBV2 to TRBJ1-2; D gene unclear. Germline lookup yields CDR1 SNHLY and CDR2 FYNNEI. V lost 0 bases, J lost 5 bases, and 4 bases lay in between. The CDR3 is 12 amino acids. Here the CDR3 DNA reads TGTGCCAGCAGTGAAGCACGGTATGGCTACACCTTC. It encodes CASSEARYGYTF.

The table lists this clone with a count of one. V usage is TRBV19 and J usage is TRBJ1-6; the match to TRBD1 covers 8 bases. The CDR3 is made up of 13 amino acids. Germline CDR1 LNHDA, CDR2 SQIVND (reference sequence). V lost 7 bases, J lost 7 bases, and 3 bases stayed unmatched. The CDR3 region is CASMRTGNSPLHF. DNA of the CDR3: TGTGCCAGTATGCGGACAGGGAATTCACCCCTCCACTTT.

About this clone: This sample also contains other DNA sequences that code for the same CDR3. The genes are TRBV5-1 and TRBJ2-5; D possibly corresponds to TRBD1 (5 bases). The V and J ends lost 2 bases and 5 bases respectively, with 7 bases between them. This CDR3 region has 12 residues. Germline-derived CDR1 and CDR2 are SGHRS and YFSETQ. CDR3: CASSLAGETQYF. DNA of the CDR3: TGCGCCAGCAGCTTAGCAGGGGAGACCCAGTACTTC.

A note on this clone: Mismatch with germline at one junction end may stem from a read error. This chain links TRBV19 with TRBJ1-1; 8 bases are shared with TRBD1. This CDR3 comprises 11 residues. Germline CDR1 reads LNHDA; CDR2 reads SQIVND (reference sequence). CDR3 loop: CASTPGQALKF. The DNA of the CDR3 is TGTGCCAGTACCCCGGGACAGGCACTAAAATTT.